One and the same sample provided the 14 T cell receptor beta chains below, sequenced in a study of cytomegalovirus exposure and HLA in healthy donors. The PCR contained 60 Vbeta and 13 Jbeta primers. Data came from immunoSEQ multiplex PCR; TCRdb stores just in-frame clones and leaves some out. The sample records around 150,000 clones, around 83% being singletons. The sequenced material came from PBMCs. Receptors originate from a woman in her forties or fifties in good health and CMV-seropositive.

V gene TRBV28 combines with J gene TRBJ1-5, with TRBD1 identical over 7 bases. Germline assignment: CDR1 MDHEN and CDR2 SYDVKM. Trimming cost V 6 bases and J 7 bases; bases outside gene matches: 6. The CDR3 has 13 amino acids. CDR3 sequence (DNA): TGTGCCAGCAGCTTGACAGGGTTGCAGCCCCAGCATTTT. Protein product: CASSLTGLQPQHF.

The chain recombines TRBV5-6 with TRBJ2-7, with TRBD2 matching over 16 bases. The CDR3 extends over 16 amino acids. Germline V gene data show CDR1 as SGHDT and CDR2 as YYEEEE. V shed 3 bases, J shed 2 bases, and the junction held 2 bases outside the gene matches. This CDR3 is CASSWGLAGGTYEQYF. CDR3 nucleotides: TGTGCCAGCAGCTGGGGACTAGCGGGGGGGACCTACGAGCAGTACTTC.

Remarks on this clone: An end of the junction does not agree with germline; a read error may underlie this. J is TRBJ2-1 and V is TRBV7-9, with a possible D match to TRBD2 (6 bases). The CDR3 contains 16 residues. Germline V CDR1 and CDR2: SEHNR, FQNEAQ (reference sequence). The CDR3 spells CASGLRGNRESDEQFF. The CDR3 region has the DNA TGTGCCAGCGGCTTAAGGGGAAACCGGGAGAGTGATGAGCAGTTCTTC. The full variable domain, its missing parts supplied by reference TRBV7-9 and TRBJ2-1, is DTGVSQNPRHKITKRGQNVTFRCDPISEHNRLYWYRQTLGQGPEFLTYFQNEAQLEKSRLLSDRFSAERPKGSFSTLEIQRTEQGDSAMYLCASGLRGNRESDEQFFGPGTRLTVL.

The V call is TRBV5-1, the J call TRBJ1-3; maybe TRBD1 (5 bases). This CDR3 region has 16 residues. The germline V gene has CDR1 SGHRS and CDR2 YFSETQ. Trimming took off 0 bases at V and 0 bases at J, with 10 bases between the two ends. The CDR3 DNA sequence: TGCGCCAGCAGCTTGGAGCCGACAGACTCTGGAAACACCATATATTTT. Its protein product is CASSLEPTDSGNTIYF.

The chain has TRBV28 and TRBJ2-1; a weak D match, TRBD2 (6 bases). The CDR3 covers 16 residues. Trimming stripped 3 bases from V and 8 bases from J, with 20 bases between. Germline assignment: CDR1 MDHEN and CDR2 SYDVKM. The CDR3 spells CASSFGGRWDRDEQFF. The CDR3 DNA reads TGTGCCAGCAGTTTCGGAGGGCGTTGGGATCGCGATGAGCAGTTCTTC.

The chain links TRBV28 to TRBJ1-5; D unresolved. This CDR3 spans 14 amino acids. Trimming stripped 3 bases from V and 0 bases from J, with 6 bases between. The germline V gene encodes CDR1 MDHEN and CDR2 SYDVKM. Here the CDR3 reads CASSLRVSNQPQHF. The CDR3 DNA follows: TGTGCCAGCAGTTTGAGGGTTAGCAATCAGCCCCAGCATTTT.

The J gene is TRBJ2-5, the V gene TRBV11-3; D is possibly TRBD2 (5 bases). V lost 2 bases, J lost 5 bases, and 6 bases lay in between. Germline CDR1 reads SGHNT; CDR2 reads YENEEA. CDR3 length: 12 amino acids. This chain's CDR3 is CASSLSGETQYF. CDR3 DNA sequence: TGTGCCAGCAGCTTATCGGGGGAGACCCAGTACTTC.

The J gene is TRBJ2-5, the V gene TRBV18, with D perhaps TRBD1 (6 bases). Germline CDR1 KGHSH, CDR2 LQKENI. The V and J ends lost 5 bases and 2 bases respectively, with 9 bases between them. The CDR3 has 13 amino acids. The CDR3 DNA sequence: TGTGCCAGCTCATTCGGACAGCAAGAGACCCAGTACTTC. Its translation: CASSFGQQETQYF.

This chain joins TRBV29-1 and TRBJ2-1; the match to TRBD2 covers 8 bases. V gave up 4 bases and J gave up 4 bases; unmatched junction bases: 3. The CDR3 contains 13 residues. In germline, CDR1 is SQVTM, CDR2 ANQGSEA. DNA for the CDR3: TGCAGCGTTGTAGCGGGGACGTACAATGAGCAGTTCTTC. It translates to CSVVAGTYNEQFF.

The V gene is TRBV11-2, the J gene TRBJ2-7, with 7 bases identical to TRBD2. Per germline, CDR1 SGHAT and CDR2 FQNNGV. The CDR3 consists of 14 residues. The V gene end was trimmed by 7 bases and the J gene end by 3 bases; junction bases not matched to a gene: 9. This chain's CDR3 is CASTLGSGNYEQYF. CDR3 DNA sequence: TGTGCCAGCACCCTAGGGAGCGGGAACTACGAGCAGTACTTC.

This CDR3 reads CASSPGGGLEQYF. The CDR3 DNA follows: TGTGCCAGCAGCCCCGGGGGGGGGCTTGAGCAGTACTTC. The V gene is TRBV5-6, the J gene TRBJ2-7, with 8 bases aligning to TRBD2. The trim removed 4 bases at V and 7 bases at J, leaving 7 bases unmatched. Germline CDR1 SGHDT, CDR2 YYEEEE. This CDR3 has 13 amino acids.

The chain carries TRBV7-3 and TRBJ2-7, with D tentatively TRBD2 (5 bases). Germline V lookup: CDR1 SGHTA, CDR2 FQGTGA. The ends were cut back, 4 bases at V and 7 bases at J, with 14 bases in the middle. The CDR3 has 13 residues. The CDR3 region has the DNA TGTGCCAGCAGCTCACGGGGTGGCTTTGAGCAGTACTTC. As protein: CASSSRGGFEQYF.

This rearrangement joins TRBV19 to TRBJ1-5; the D gene is possibly TRBD1 (5 bases). The CDR3 covers 15 residues. Germline assignment: CDR1 LNHDA and CDR2 SQIVND (reference sequence). Trimming pared 7 bases from V and 6 bases from J, leaving 19 bases between. CDR3 sequence reads: CASKRGREGGQPQHF. CDR3 nucleotides: TGTGCCAGTAAAAGGGGCAGGGAGGGAGGTCAGCCCCAGCATTTT.

This clone came up once. The CDR3 loop is CASRPRQHNEQFF. CDR3 bases: TGTGCCAGTAGACCCCGACAGCACAATGAGCAGTTCTTC. The V call is TRBV19, the J call TRBJ2-1; a weak D match, TRBD1 (5 bases). The germline V gene encodes CDR1 LNHDA and CDR2 SQIVND (reference sequence). The V and J ends lost 6 bases and 5 bases respectively, with 11 bases between them. The CDR3 is 13 amino acids.